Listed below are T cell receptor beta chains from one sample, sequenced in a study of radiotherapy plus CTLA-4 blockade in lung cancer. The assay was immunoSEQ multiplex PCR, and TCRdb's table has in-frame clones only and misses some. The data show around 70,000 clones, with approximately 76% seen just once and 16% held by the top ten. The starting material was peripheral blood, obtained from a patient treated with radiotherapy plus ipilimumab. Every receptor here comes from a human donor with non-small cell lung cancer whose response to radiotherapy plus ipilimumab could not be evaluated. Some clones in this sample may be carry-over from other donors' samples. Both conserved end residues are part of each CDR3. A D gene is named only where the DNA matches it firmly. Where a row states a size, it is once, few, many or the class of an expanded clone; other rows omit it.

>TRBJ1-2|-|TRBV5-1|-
CASSLGLTLRGYTF
TGCGCCAGCAGCCTGGGACTTACATTGCGGGGCTACACCTTC
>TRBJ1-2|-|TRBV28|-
CASIGEMSYTF
TGTGCCAGCATCGGGGAAATGAGCTACACCTTC
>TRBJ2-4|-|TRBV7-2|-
CASSSPGTSAKNIQYF
TGTGCCAGCAGCTCACCCGGGACAAGTGCCAAAAACATTCAGTACTTC
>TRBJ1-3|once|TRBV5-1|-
CASSLGGTQSGNTIYF
TGCGCCAGCAGCTTGGGGGGGACACAGTCCGGAAACACCATATATTTT
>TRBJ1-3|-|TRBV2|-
CASESGDSGNTIYF
TGTGCCAGCGAATCAGGCGACTCTGGAAACACCATATATTTT
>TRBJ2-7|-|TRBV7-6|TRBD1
CASSSLIGQGPYEQYF
TGTGCCAGCAGCTCCCTCATTGGACAGGGCCCCTACGAGCAGTACTTC
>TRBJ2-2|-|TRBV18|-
CASPTGFNTGELFF
TGTGCCAGCCCCACCGGGTTCAACACCGGGGAGCTGTTTTTT
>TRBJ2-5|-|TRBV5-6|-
CASSPTTQETQYF
TGTGCCAGCAGCCCCACAACCCAAGAGACCCAGTACTTC
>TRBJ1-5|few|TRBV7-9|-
CASSRGGQPQHF
TGTGCCAGCAGCCGCGGGGGACAGCCCCAGCATTTT
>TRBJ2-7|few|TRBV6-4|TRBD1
CASSPGTDSYEQYF
TGTGCCAGCAGCCCCGGGACAGACTCCTACGAGCAGTACTTC
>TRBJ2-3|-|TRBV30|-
CAWSVQSDTQYF
TGTGCCTGGAGTGTACAATCGGATACGCAGTATTTT
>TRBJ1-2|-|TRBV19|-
CASSIGGLRGRGFGNYGYTF
TGTGCCAGCTCCATTGGGGGCTTAAGGGGCCGGGGATTTGGGAACTATGGCTACACCTTC
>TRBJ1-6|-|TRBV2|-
CASSDGGAYNSPLHF
TGTGCCAGCAGTGACGGGGGGGCCTATAATTCACCCCTCCACTTT
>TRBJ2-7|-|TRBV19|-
CASARTVIYEQYF
TGTGCCAGTGCTAGGACAGTTATTTACGAGCAGTACTTC
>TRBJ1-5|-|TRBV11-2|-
CASSLGRGDPQHF
TGTGCCAGCAGCTTAGGGAGGGGTGACCCCCAGCATTTT
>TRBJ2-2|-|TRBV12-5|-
CASGLGHTNTGELFF
TGTGCTAGTGGTTTGGGACACACGAACACCGGGGAGCTGTTTTTT